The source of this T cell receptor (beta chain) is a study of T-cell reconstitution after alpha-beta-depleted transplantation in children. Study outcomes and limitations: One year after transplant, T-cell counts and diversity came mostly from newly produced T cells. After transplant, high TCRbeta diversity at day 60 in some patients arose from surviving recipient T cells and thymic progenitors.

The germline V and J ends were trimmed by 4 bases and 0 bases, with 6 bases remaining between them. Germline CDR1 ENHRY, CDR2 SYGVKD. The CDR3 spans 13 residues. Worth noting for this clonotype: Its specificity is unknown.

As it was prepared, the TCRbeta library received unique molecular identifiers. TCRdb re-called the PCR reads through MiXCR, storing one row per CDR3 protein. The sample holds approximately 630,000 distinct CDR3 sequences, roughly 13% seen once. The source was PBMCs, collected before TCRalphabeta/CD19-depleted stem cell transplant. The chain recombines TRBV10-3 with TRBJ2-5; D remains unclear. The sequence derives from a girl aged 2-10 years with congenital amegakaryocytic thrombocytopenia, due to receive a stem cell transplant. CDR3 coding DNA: TGTGCCATCAGTGTAGCCGACCAAGAGACCCAGTACTTC. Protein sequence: CAISVADQETQYF.